A selection of T cell receptor beta chains follows, all from one sample in a study of early stage breast cancer tumors. Repertoires were generated with immunoSEQ multiplex PCR, while TCRdb's copy carries only in-frame clones and drops some. The table lists tens of thousands of clones, around four fifths of them singletons, with about a tenth in the top ten. Material: blood. The source is a person aged 45-65 years with breast cancer. Both conserved end residues are part of each CDR3. A D gene is named only where the DNA matches it firmly. Clone sizes are given selectively: once, few, many, or a class where the clone is expanded.

j_call: TRBJ2-2; v_call: TRBV2; d_call: .; clone_size: .; cdr3_aa: CASWRGENTGELFF; cdr3_nt: TGTGCCAGCTGGAGGGGCGAGAACACCGGGGAGCTGTTTTTT
j_call: TRBJ2-1; v_call: TRBV5-1; d_call: TRBD1; clone_size: .; cdr3_aa: CASSLVPGQGNNEQFF; cdr3_nt: TGCGCCAGCAGCTTGGTGCCGGGACAGGGGAACAATGAGCAGTTCTTC
j_call: TRBJ2-7; v_call: TRBV6-6; d_call: .; clone_size: few; cdr3_aa: CASRRTADSYEQYF; cdr3_nt: TGTGCCAGCAGACGGACAGCTGATTCCTACGAGCAGTACTTC
j_call: TRBJ1-4; v_call: TRBV5-1; d_call: .; clone_size: few; cdr3_aa: CASSLSGVTEKLFF; cdr3_nt: TGCGCCAGCAGCTTGTCAGGGGTCACTGAAAAACTGTTTTTT
j_call: TRBJ2-5; v_call: TRBV7-5; d_call: .; clone_size: .; cdr3_aa: CVSPLGETQYF; cdr3_nt: TGTGTCAGCCCCCTCGGGGAGACCCAGTACTTC
j_call: TRBJ1-5; v_call: TRBV6-1; d_call: .; clone_size: .; cdr3_aa: CASIPGHSNQPQHF; cdr3_nt: TGTGCCAGTATTCCGGGACACAGCAATCAGCCCCAGCATTTT
j_call: TRBJ1-5; v_call: TRBV4-1; d_call: TRBD1; clone_size: .; cdr3_aa: CASSLTGVGQPQHF; cdr3_nt: TGCGCCAGCAGCCTGACAGGGGTGGGTCAGCCCCAGCATTTT
j_call: TRBJ1-6; v_call: TRBV11-2; d_call: .; clone_size: .; cdr3_aa: CASSLRSNSPLHF; cdr3_nt: TGTGCCAGCAGCTTACGTTCCAACTCACCCCTCCACTTT
j_call: TRBJ2-1; v_call: TRBV29-1; d_call: .; clone_size: .; cdr3_aa: CSVPPSRGAYNEQFF; cdr3_nt: TGCAGCGTCCCCCCCTCGAGGGGGGCTTACAATGAGCAGTTCTTC
j_call: TRBJ1-2; v_call: TRBV30; d_call: TRBD1; clone_size: .; cdr3_aa: CAWTWTGGYGYTF; cdr3_nt: TGTGCCTGGACGTGGACAGGGGGCTATGGCTACACCTTC
j_call: TRBJ2-1; v_call: TRBV19; d_call: TRBD2; clone_size: .; cdr3_aa: CASTQAGSSYNEQFF; cdr3_nt: TGTGCCAGTACCCAAGCGGGATCTTCCTACAATGAGCAGTTCTTC
j_call: TRBJ1-4; v_call: TRBV27; d_call: .; clone_size: large; cdr3_aa: CASSPRWVTNEKLFF; cdr3_nt: TGTGCCAGCAGTCCCCGATGGGTAACTAATGAAAAACTGTTTTTT
j_call: TRBJ2-5; v_call: TRBV19; d_call: TRBD1; clone_size: .; cdr3_aa: CASSNPGQGQETQYF; cdr3_nt: TGTGCCAGTAGTAACCCGGGACAGGGACAAGAGACCCAGTACTTC
j_call: TRBJ2-3; v_call: TRBV14; d_call: .; clone_size: .; cdr3_aa: CASSQGGDTQYF; cdr3_nt: TGTGCCAGCAGCCAAGGGGGGGATACGCAGTATTTT
j_call: TRBJ1-6; v_call: TRBV9; d_call: .; clone_size: .; cdr3_aa: CASSVGGQNNNSPLHF; cdr3_nt: TGTGCCAGCAGCGTCGGGGGCCAGAACAACAATTCACCCCTCCACTTT
j_call: TRBJ2-3; v_call: TRBV5-6; d_call: TRBD1; clone_size: .; cdr3_aa: CASSFRTGRTDTQYF; cdr3_nt: TGTGCCAGCAGCTTTCGGACAGGGCGCACAGATACGCAGTATTTT
j_call: TRBJ2-2; v_call: TRBV9; d_call: .; clone_size: once; cdr3_aa: CASSDRVHGELFF; cdr3_nt: TGTGCCAGCAGCGACCGGGTCCACGGGGAGCTGTTTTTT
j_call: TRBJ1-4; v_call: TRBV5-1; d_call: .; clone_size: .; cdr3_aa: CASGSGDNEKLFF; cdr3_nt: TGCGCCAGCGGTTCCGGGGATAATGAAAAACTGTTTTTT
j_call: TRBJ2-7; v_call: TRBV5-1; d_call: .; clone_size: once; cdr3_aa: CASSLSAGSSYEQYF; cdr3_nt: TGCGCCAGCAGCTTGTCAGCCGGGAGCTCCTACGAGCAGTACTTC
j_call: TRBJ2-5; v_call: TRBV27; d_call: .; clone_size: .; cdr3_aa: CASSNRPQQETQYF; cdr3_nt: TGTGCCAGCAGTAATCGACCTCAACAAGAGACCCAGTACTTC
j_call: TRBJ2-5; v_call: TRBV19; d_call: .; clone_size: .; cdr3_aa: CASRTASQETQYF; cdr3_nt: TGTGCCAGTAGGACAGCTTCCCAAGAGACCCAGTACTTC
j_call: TRBJ2-5; v_call: TRBV5-4; d_call: .; clone_size: once; cdr3_aa: CASSLYGSKTQYF; cdr3_nt: TGTGCCAGCAGCTTGTATGGCTCAAAGACCCAGTACTTC
j_call: TRBJ1-4; v_call: TRBV28; d_call: .; clone_size: .; cdr3_aa: CASSLRPENEKLFF; cdr3_nt: TGTGCCAGCAGCCTCAGGCCAGAGAATGAAAAACTGTTTTTT
j_call: TRBJ1-1; v_call: TRBV19; d_call: .; clone_size: few; cdr3_aa: CASSIRAGVGDEAFF; cdr3_nt: TGTGCCAGTAGTATTAGGGCGGGGGTAGGGGATGAAGCTTTCTTT
j_call: TRBJ2-2; v_call: TRBV7-3; d_call: .; clone_size: .; cdr3_aa: CASSFTTWGELFF; cdr3_nt: TGTGCCAGCAGTTTCACCACCTGGGGGGAGCTGTTTTTT
j_call: TRBJ1-3; v_call: TRBV11-3; d_call: .; clone_size: .; cdr3_aa: CASSHGDGNTIYF; cdr3_nt: TGTGCCAGCAGCCACGGCGATGGAAACACCATATATTTT
j_call: TRBJ2-3; v_call: TRBV7-2; d_call: TRBD2; clone_size: .; cdr3_aa: CASSLELAGGGDTQYF; cdr3_nt: TGTGCCAGCAGCTTAGAACTAGCGGGTGGAGGAGATACGCAGTATTTT
j_call: TRBJ1-2; v_call: TRBV18; d_call: .; clone_size: .; cdr3_aa: CASSPQENYGYTF; cdr3_nt: TGTGCCAGCTCACCGCAGGAGAACTATGGCTACACCTTC
j_call: TRBJ2-7; v_call: TRBV11-3; d_call: .; clone_size: .; cdr3_aa: CASSLAQGTTYEQYF; cdr3_nt: TGTGCCAGCAGCTTAGCACAGGGGACTACCTACGAGCAGTACTTC
j_call: TRBJ1-5; v_call: TRBV7-9; d_call: .; clone_size: .; cdr3_aa: CASSFEGRGNQPQHF; cdr3_nt: TGTGCCAGCAGCTTTGAGGGGAGAGGCAATCAGCCCCAGCATTTT